Each of the 14 T cell receptor beta chains below was sequenced from the same sample in a study of neoadjuvant anti-PD-1 for oral cavity cancer. The repertoire was sequenced with immunoSEQ multiplex PCR; TCRdb's copy has only in-frame clones and lacks some. The sample carries 6,900 or so clones, 75% recorded once. The sample was PBMCs, taken before nivolumab (anti-PD-1) treatment. Every receptor here comes from a person aged 35 to 85 with oral cavity squamous cell carcinoma.

The chain is built from TRBV7-2 and TRBJ1-2; the match to TRBD1 covers 7 bases. The CDR3 contains 13 residues. Looked up from germline, CDR1 is SGHTA and CDR2 is FQGNSA. Trimming cost V 1 base and J 6 bases; bases outside gene matches: 2. CDR3 sequence: CASSLETGNGYTF. CDR3 nucleotide sequence: TGTGCCAGCAGCTTAGAGACAGGGAATGGCTACACCTTC.

V usage is TRBV5-1 and J usage is TRBJ1-2; 7 nucleotides agree with TRBD1. The germline CDR1 and CDR2 sequences are SGHRS and YFSETQ. This CDR3 spans 15 amino acids. V trimming: 0 bases; J trimming: 4 bases; junction bases outside the gene matches: 6. The CDR3: CASSLARGRGYGYTF. The CDR3 nucleotides are TGCGCCAGCAGCTTGGCAAGGGGGCGAGGCTATGGCTACACCTTC.

The rearrangement uses TRBV5-6 and TRBJ2-2; D is tentatively TRBD1 or TRBD2 (5 bases each). V lost 0 bases and J 0 bases, leaving 6 bases between the germline ends. The CDR3 length is 15 residues. Germline-derived CDR1 and CDR2 are SGHDT and YYEEEE. DNA of the CDR3: TGTGCCAGCAGCTTGGGGGGGACGAACACCGGGGAGCTGTTTTTT. Encoded protein: CASSLGGTNTGELFF.

This chain links TRBV30 with TRBJ2-3; the D is unclear. V lost 5 bases, J lost 1 base, and 16 bases lay in between. The germline CDR1 and CDR2 sequences are GTSNPN and SVGIG (reference sequence). The CDR3 extends over 15 amino acids. The CDR3 region has the DNA TGTGCCTGGCGTAAAACTGGGGTTGGCACAGATACGCAGTATTTT. Translating it yields CAWRKTGVGTDTQYF. Based on the CDR3 plus reference TRBV30 and TRBJ2-3, the full variable domain is SQTIHQWPATLVQPVGSPLSLECTVEGTSNPNLYWYRQAAGRGLQLLFYSVGIGQISSEVPQNLSASRPQDRQFILSSKKLLLSDSGFYLCAWRKTGVGTDTQYFGPGTRLTVL.

The chain links TRBV10-3 to TRBJ1-4; no definite D call. Germline lookup yields CDR1 ENHRY and CDR2 SYGVKD. The germline V and J ends were trimmed by 0 bases and 7 bases, with 9 bases remaining between them. The CDR3 consists of 14 residues. The CDR3 DNA follows: TGTGCCATCAGTGAGTCGAAGGCAGGTGAAAAACTGTTTTTT. It encodes CAISESKAGEKLFF.

The J gene is TRBJ2-2, the V gene TRBV7-8; D gene ambiguous. V dropped 4 bases and J dropped 2 bases, with 2 bases sitting between them. This CDR3 has 12 residues. CDR1 SGHVS and CDR2 FQNEAQ come from the germline V gene. DNA of the CDR3: TGTGCCAGCAGCTCTAACACCGGGGAGCTGTTTTTT. It is translated as CASSSNTGELFF.

The gene calls are TRBV28 and TRBJ2-1; D may be TRBD2 (7 bases). Germline lookup yields CDR1 MDHEN and CDR2 SYDVKM. The CDR3 is made up of 15 amino acids. V lost 5 bases, J lost 2 bases, and 13 bases lay in between. CDR3 protein: CASSQGGEAYNEQFF. CDR3 in DNA: TGTGCCAGCAGTCAAGGGGGGGAGGCCTACAATGAGCAGTTCTTC.

V and J are TRBV5-6 and TRBJ2-1, with 12 bases identical to TRBD2. Germline assignment: CDR1 SGHDT and CDR2 YYEEEE. The CDR3 extends over 14 amino acids. V lost 4 bases, J lost 7 bases, and 3 bases stayed unmatched. The CDR3 sequence is CASSLAGGQNEQFF. In DNA, the CDR3 is TGTGCCAGCAGCCTAGCGGGGGGGCAAAATGAGCAGTTCTTC.

This clone was counted between two and nine times. The chain couples TRBV15 to TRBJ1-6, with unresolved D. With 0 bases removed from V and 0 bases from J, the gap between germline ends came to 6 bases. The CDR3 loop spans 16 amino acids. CDR1 and CDR2 from the germline V gene are LNHNV and YYDKDF (reference sequence). The CDR3 nucleotides read TGTGCCACCAGCAGAGATGCGTCCTCCTATAATTCACCCCTCCACTTT. This gives the protein CATSRDASSYNSPLHF.

This sequence joins TRBV10-2 and TRBJ2-7, with D possibly matching TRBD2 (5 bases). V gave up 0 bases and J gave up 3 bases, with 12 bases separating them. This CDR3 is built from 15 residues. Germline CDR1 is WSHSY and CDR2 is SAAADI. The CDR3 nucleotides are TGCGCCAGCAGTGAGTCGCGGGTTGGGTTCTACGAGCAGTACTTC. Translated, it gives CASSESRVGFYEQYF.

This clone was observed a few times. The chain couples TRBV2 to TRBJ1-2; no clear D. Germline lookup yields CDR1 SNHLY and CDR2 FYNNEI. There are 13 residues in the CDR3. V lost 4 bases and J 13 bases, leaving 19 bases between the germline ends. Here the CDR3 DNA reads TGTGCCAGCAGTGCCGGGGAGACCAACGCTATCACCTTC. It yields the protein CASSAGETNAITF.

This rearrangement joins TRBV9 to TRBJ2-5; D remains ambiguous. The CDR3 has 14 amino acids. The V end lost 0 bases, the J end lost 2 bases, and 8 bases lay between the germline ends. The germline V gene encodes CDR1 SGDLS and CDR2 YYNGEE. The CDR3 DNA is TGTGCCAGCAGCGTAGGGAACATTCAAGAGACCCAGTACTTC. It codes for CASSVGNIQETQYF.

The sample holds a few counts of this clone. The gene calls are TRBV11-3 and TRBJ1-1; D gene ambiguous. The CDR3 has 13 amino acids. Trimming removed 1 base from V and 4 bases from J, with 7 bases in between. CDR1 is SGHNT, CDR2 YENEEA, per germline. The CDR3 protein is CASSLVESTEAFF. The CDR3 DNA reads as TGTGCCAGCAGCTTAGTCGAGTCCACTGAAGCTTTCTTT.

The CDR3: CASRPRRGPGNTIYF. The CDR3 DNA follows: TGTGCCAGCAGACCCCGGAGGGGGCCTGGAAACACCATATATTTT. This rearrangement joins TRBV5-8 to TRBJ1-3; 7 bases align to TRBD1. In germline, CDR1 is SGHTS, CDR2 YDEGEE. CDR3 length: 15 residues. Losses at the gene ends were 5 bases for V and 2 bases for J; bases not matched to a gene: 7.